What follows are 20 T cell receptor beta chains derived from one specimen sequenced in a study of human T cells and chemical hapten exposure. Time point denoted: patch test 1, 2 weeks after DPC sensitization. Treatment of the sample: therapeutic diphenylcyclopropenone sensitization with weekly scalp DPC. Via MiXCR, TCRdb re-called the RACE reads, giving one row per CDR3 protein. The data contain around 380,000 distinct CDR3 sequences, roughly 5% of them seen just once; the ten biggest clones take up approximately 2.1%. This material consisted of whole blood, taken in connection with sensitization to the hapten diphenylcyclopropenone (DPC). These TCRs come from a woman aged 45-60 years with alopecia areata. Some clones in this sample may be carry-over from other donors' samples.

This clonotype occurred many times. J is TRBJ2-1 and V is TRBV3-1, with 12 positions matching TRBD2. Unmatched junction bases numbered 7, after V lost 7 bases and J lost 9 bases. Per the germline V gene, CDR1 is LGHDT and CDR2 is YNNKEL (reference sequence). The CDR3 is made up of 14 amino acids. The CDR3 DNA sequence: TGTGCCAGCAACCTAGCGGGAGGGGACGGTGAGCAGTTCTTC. As protein: CASNLAGGDGEQFF.

The V call is TRBV7-9, the J call TRBJ2-7; TRBD2 is a possible D gene (5 bases). CDR1 is SEHNR and CDR2 is FQNEAQ in the germline V gene (reference sequence). Trimming pared 5 bases from V and 4 bases from J, leaving 21 bases between. The CDR3 extends over 16 amino acids. CDR3 nucleotides: TGTGCCAGCAGCCGACCCGGCGAGGACTCGGAGTACGAGCAGTACTTC. It is translated as CASSRPGEDSEYEQYF.

Many counts were recorded for this clonotype. This sequence joins TRBV9 and TRBJ2-2; D perhaps matches TRBD1 (6 bases). CDR3 length equals 15 residues. V lost 7 bases to trimming and J lost 4 bases, with 17 bases between them. CDR1 and CDR2 from the germline V gene are SGDLS and YYNGEE. In nucleotides, the CDR3 is TGTGCCAGCGGTTCGGCACAGGGTCTCACCGGGGAGCTGTTTTTT. This gives the protein CASGSAQGLTGELFF.

This clonotype appeared many times. This sequence joins TRBV12-3 or TRBV12-4 and TRBJ1-5; D is perhaps TRBD1 (6 bases). The V end lost 3 bases, the J end lost 5 bases, and 14 bases lay between the germline ends. The CDR3 is 15 amino acids. The CDR3 coding sequence is TGTGCCAGCAGTTTCGGGCAGGGGATCGATCAGCCCCAGCATTTT. Its protein is CASSFGQGIDQPQHF.

This clonotype was counted a few times. This chain connects TRBV27 to TRBJ1-5; 8 nucleotides align to TRBD1. This CDR3 contains 19 residues. The germline CDR1 and CDR2 sequences are MNHEY and SMNVEV (reference sequence). Trimming removed 6 bases from V and 0 bases from J; junction bases left unmatched: 16. In nucleotides, the CDR3 is TGTGCCAGCAGCCTATCCTTGGACAGGGACCATTATAGCAATCAGCCCCAGCATTTT. It is translated as CASSLSLDRDHYSNQPQHF.

Ten or more counts support this clonotype. This chain joins TRBV11-1 and TRBJ1-1; D is ambiguous. This CDR3 is 16 amino acids long. Deletions cut 5 bases from V and 4 bases from J, with 20 bases between. CDR1 SGHAT and CDR2 FQDESV come from the germline V gene (reference sequence). The CDR3: CASSLPTSRRSTEAFF. The CDR3 DNA sequence: TGTGCCAGCAGCCTCCCGACCAGCCGGAGGAGCACTGAAGCTTTCTTT.

This clonotype was counted ten times or more. The chain employs TRBV20-1 and TRBJ1-5; maybe TRBD1 (6 bases). The V and J ends lost 6 bases and 1 base respectively, with 19 bases between them. There are 16 residues in the CDR3. Germline V gene lookup returns CDR1 DFQATT and CDR2 SNEGSKA (reference sequence). CDR3 nucleotides: TGCAGTGCCAAAGAGGGGGAGGGAAGGAGCAATCAGCCCCAGCATTTT. It is translated as CSAKEGEGRSNQPQHF.

This clonotype was seen at least ten times. This chain uses TRBV4-3 with TRBJ2-1, with TRBD1 matching over 7 bases. Per the germline V gene, CDR1 is LGHNA and CDR2 is YSLEER. The CDR3 extends over 13 amino acids. V trimming: 1 base; J trimming: 8 bases; junction bases outside the gene matches: 2. The CDR3 sequence: CASSQVGGDEQFF. Written as DNA, the CDR3 is TGCGCCAGCAGCCAAGTAGGGGGCGATGAGCAGTTCTTC.

The rearrangement joins TRBV7-2 to TRBJ2-4; TRBD1 might be the D (6 bases). CDR3 length equals 16 residues. Germline lookup yields CDR1 SGHTA and CDR2 FQGNSA. The V end lost 5 bases, the J end lost 2 bases, and 16 bases lay between the germline ends. The CDR3 coding sequence is TGTGCCAGCAGCCTCCAGGCAGGGGTTTCCAAAAACATTCAGTACTTC. Its protein product is CASSLQAGVSKNIQYF.

This clonotype was found many times. The CDR3 DNA is TGTGCCACCAGTACAGGGTCGGGAGGCTACACCTTC. Translating gives CATSTGSGGYTF. This sequence joins TRBV24-1 and TRBJ1-2; D is possibly TRBD1 (6 bases). From germline, CDR1 is KGHDR and CDR2 SFDVKD. The V end was cut by 6 bases, the J end by 8 bases, with 12 bases between. The CDR3 consists of 12 residues.

This clonotype was picked up a small number of times. The V gene is TRBV20-1, the J gene TRBJ1-4; no firm D call. V was pared by 5 bases and J by 5 bases, with 18 bases between. Per germline, CDR1 DFQATT and CDR2 SNEGSKA (reference sequence). There are 15 residues in the CDR3. For the CDR3, the DNA is TGCAGTGCTCGGGGAGCCCCGGGTCTAAATGAAAAACTGTTTTTT. This translates into CSARGAPGLNEKLFF.

This clonotype was detected many times. This chain connects TRBV3-1 to TRBJ2-1, with 13 bases that match TRBD2. CDR1 and CDR2 (germline): LGHDT, YNNKEL (reference sequence). Unmatched junction bases numbered 2, after V lost 2 bases and J lost 7 bases. This CDR3 is 15 amino acids long. The chain's CDR3 is CASSQTGLAGNEQFF. DNA for the CDR3: TGTGCCAGCAGCCAAACGGGACTAGCGGGGAATGAGCAGTTCTTC.

This clonotype was seen at least ten times. V gene TRBV20-1 combines with J gene TRBJ1-6, with 8 bases lining up with TRBD1. The length of the CDR3 is 13 residues. V lost 6 bases to trimming and J lost 9 bases; unmatched junction nucleotides: 7. Germline assignment: CDR1 DFQATT and CDR2 SNEGSKA (reference sequence). The CDR3 is CSAKGTGSSPLHF. CDR3 in DNA: TGCAGTGCCAAGGGGACAGGCAGTTCACCCCTCCACTTT.

This chain connects TRBV27 to TRBJ2-5, with TRBD1 matching over 7 bases. This CDR3 has 14 amino acids. In germline, CDR1 is MNHEY, CDR2 SMNVEV (reference sequence). Trimming removed 3 bases from V and 5 bases from J; junction bases left unmatched: 6. As DNA, the CDR3 is TGTGCCAGCAGTTTTACAGGGGTTCGGGAGACCCAGTACTTC. Protein sequence: CASSFTGVRETQYF.

This clonotype occurred many times. The chain joins TRBV11-3 to TRBJ2-7; no reliable D call. Germline CDR1 reads SGHNT; CDR2 reads YENEEA. The CDR3 is made up of 13 amino acids. Trimming shortened V by 3 bases and J by 0 bases, and 6 bases separated the two germline ends. The DNA of the CDR3 is TGTGCCAGCAGCTTTGGGGTCTCCTACGAGCAGTACTTC. This sequence encodes CASSFGVSYEQYF.

About this clonotype itself: Just one base apart from a much larger clone, this may be a read error. This chain uses TRBV12-3 or TRBV12-4 with TRBJ1-5; no firm D call. V gave up 5 bases and J gave up 7 bases, with 9 bases separating them. CDR3 length: 12 residues. CDR3 in DNA: TGTGCCAGCAGTACCGTGAAACAGCCCCAGCATTTT. The encoded protein is CASSTVKQPQHF.

This clonotype has a count of ten or more. The chain joins TRBV4-1 to TRBJ1-3; D is ambiguous. The ends were cut back, 2 bases at V and 0 bases at J, with 11 bases in the middle. This CDR3 is 16 amino acids long. Germline V gives CDR1 MGHRA, CDR2 YSYEKL. The CDR3 loop reads CASSQIKGNSGNTIYF. Here the CDR3 DNA reads TGCGCCAGCAGCCAAATAAAGGGAAACTCTGGAAACACCATATATTTT.

This clonotype was recorded at least ten times. The chain combines TRBV6-2 or TRBV6-3 with TRBJ2-6; D gene ambiguous. V dropped 5 bases and J dropped 10 bases, with 6 bases sitting between them. Germline V gene lookup returns CDR1 MNHEY and CDR2 SVGEGT. This CDR3 has 11 amino acids. The DNA for the CDR3 is TGTGCCAGCAGTGCTATTAACGTCCTGACTTTC. Translating it yields CASSAINVLTF.

This clonotype has a count of ten or more. This CDR3 reads CASSLIGGKNIQYF. CDR3 coding DNA: TGTGCCAGCAGTTTGATCGGAGGGAAAAACATTCAGTACTTC. The chain combines TRBV6-2 or TRBV6-3 with TRBJ2-4, with D perhaps TRBD2 (6 bases). V was shortened by 4 bases and J by 4 bases, with 11 bases between the two germline ends. This CDR3 contains 14 residues. Germline V CDR1 and CDR2: MNHEY, SVGEGT.

This sequence joins TRBV3-1 and TRBJ1-4, with TRBD1 identical over 9 bases. Trimming took 5 bases from V and 6 from J; bases not matched to a gene: 10. The CDR3 is 16 amino acids. Germline V gene lookup returns CDR1 LGHDT and CDR2 YNNKEL (reference sequence). The CDR3 DNA is TGTGCCAGCAGCGAACTCCCGGGACAGGGCGATGAAAAACTGTTTTTT. This gives the protein CASSELPGQGDEKLFF.